A selection of T cell receptor beta chains follows, all from one sample in a study of memory CD4+ T cells and cytomegalovirus serostatus. Data came from immunoSEQ multiplex PCR; TCRdb stores just in-frame clones and leaves some out. The data hold some 35,000 clones, with roughly 85% observed a single time. The sequenced material came from memory CD4+ T cells from blood. These receptors were collected from an adult in good health and CMV-seropositive. Each CDR3 is given with its conserved first and last residue. A D gene is named only where the DNA matches it firmly. Some rows have no size entry. The others give once, few or many, or a class for an expanded clone.

TRBV4-3	TRBD2	few	16	TRBJ2-1	CASSQPLAGGNNEQFF	TGCGCCAGCAGCCAGCCACTAGCGGGGGGGAACAATGAGCAGTTCTTC
TRBV6-6	NA	few	13	TRBJ1-2	CASSPGTNYGYTF	TGTGCCAGCAGTCCAGGGACTAACTATGGCTACACCTTC
TRBV5-1	NA	NA	14	TRBJ1-5	CASSSGEAAQPQHF	TGCGCCAGCAGCTCAGGGGAAGCGGCTCAGCCCCAGCATTTT
TRBV18	NA	NA	13	TRBJ1-5	CASSPGLDQPQHF	TGTGCCAGCTCACCAGGTCTCGATCAGCCCCAGCATTTT
TRBV11-1	NA	NA	12	TRBJ2-7	CASSPRAYEQYF	TGTGCCAGCAGCCCGAGGGCCTACGAGCAGTACTTC
TRBV25-1	NA	few	15	TRBJ2-5	CASSDFTEYQETQYF	TGTGCCAGCAGTGACTTTACAGAGTACCAAGAGACCCAGTACTTC
TRBV15	NA	NA	14	TRBJ2-5	CATSRYREQETQYF	TGTGCCACCAGCAGATACAGGGAACAGGAGACCCAGTACTTC
TRBV28	NA	few	16	TRBJ1-4	CASSLRSEGTNEKLFF	TGTGCCAGCAGTTTAAGATCGGAGGGAACTAATGAAAAACTGTTTTTT
TRBV5-5	TRBD1	NA	14	TRBJ2-1	CASSTGTAYNEQFF	TGTGCCAGCAGCACCGGGACAGCCTACAATGAGCAGTTCTTC
TRBV6-5	NA	NA	14	TRBJ2-5	CASSYRVSLETQYF	TGTGCCAGCAGTTACAGGGTATCATTAGAGACCCAGTACTTC
TRBV5-5	NA	NA	17	TRBJ2-7	CASSLLPPRDGSYEQYF	TGTGCCAGCAGCTTGTTGCCGCCACGGGACGGCTCCTACGAGCAGTACTTC
TRBV13	NA	NA	15	TRBJ1-3	CASSSGYGSGNTIYF	TGTGCCAGCAGCTCAGGATACGGCTCTGGAAACACCATATATTTT
TRBV14	TRBD1	NA	15	TRBJ2-7	CASSQGTGFAYEQYF	TGTGCCAGCAGCCAAGGGACAGGCTTTGCCTACGAGCAGTACTTC
TRBV25-1	NA	NA	14	TRBJ1-2	CASSESGREVGYTF	TGTGCCAGCAGTGAATCCGGCAGGGAGGTTGGCTACACCTTC
TRBV5-4	NA	NA	15	TRBJ1-1	CASSLDGLGNTEAFF	TGTGCCAGCAGCTTGGACGGACTAGGAAACACTGAAGCTTTCTTT
TRBV5-8	NA	NA	17	TRBJ2-3	CASPWYPGQGWADTQYF	TGTGCCAGCCCGTGGTACCCGGGGCAGGGTTGGGCAGATACGCAGTATTTT
TRBV7-2	NA	NA	13	TRBJ1-6	CASSRWGPSPLHF	TGTGCCAGCAGCCGTTGGGGCCCGTCACCCCTCCACTTT
TRBV5-4	NA	few	12	TRBJ1-6	CASSFDNSPLHF	TGTGCCAGCAGCTTTGATAATTCACCCCTCCACTTT
TRBV10-3	NA	NA	14	TRBJ1-3	CAIRFRTSGNTIYF	TGTGCCATCCGATTTCGGACGTCAGGAAACACCATATATTTT
TRBV5-8	NA	NA	16	TRBJ2-3	CASSSKQGTRTDTQYF	TGTGCCAGCAGTTCTAAACAGGGGACTCGCACAGATACGCAGTATTTT
TRBV19	TRBD2	NA	16	TRBJ2-7	CASSPRSGGASSEQYF	TGTGCCAGTAGTCCAAGATCCGGGGGGGCGAGTAGCGAGCAGTACTTC
TRBV7-9	TRBD2	NA	18	TRBJ2-2	CASSLKGASGTNTGELFF	TGTGCCAGCAGCTTAAAGGGGGCTAGCGGGACGAACACCGGGGAGCTGTTTTTT
TRBV6-1	NA	NA	13	TRBJ1-2	CASSESLQWGYTF	TGTGCCAGCAGTGAATCCCTCCAATGGGGCTACACCTTC
TRBV28	NA	few	13	TRBJ1-2	CASSLGGDYGYTF	TGTGCCAGCAGTTTAGGGGGGGACTATGGCTACACCTTC
TRBV6-6	NA	once	13	TRBJ2-5	CASSYRGSETQYF	TGTGCCAGCAGTTACAGGGGATCAGAGACCCAGTACTTC
TRBV14	NA	NA	16	TRBJ1-4	CASSPLGPPGGEKLFF	TGTGCCAGCAGTCCCCTAGGACCTCCTGGAGGTGAAAAACTGTTTTTT
TRBV5-1	TRBD2	NA	16	TRBJ2-3	CASSGTGLATTDTQYF	TGCGCCAGCAGCGGCACGGGACTAGCGACCACAGATACGCAGTATTTT
TRBV5-4	NA	NA	13	TRBJ2-1	CASSGGWSFVQFF	TGTGCCAGCAGCGGCGGTTGGTCGTTCGTGCAGTTCTTC
TRBV28	NA	NA	16	TRBJ2-7	CASSPLPGGPGYEQYF	TGTGCCAGCAGTCCCCTCCCAGGGGGGCCCGGGTACGAGCAGTACTTC
TRBV9	TRBD1	NA	15	TRBJ1-1	CASSAGTGGNTEAFF	TGTGCCAGCAGCGCGGGGACAGGGGGGAACACTGAAGCTTTCTTT
TRBV19	TRBD2	NA	18	TRBJ2-5	CASSDFITIGRAQETQYF	TGTGCCAGTAGCGATTTCATTACTATCGGGAGGGCACAAGAGACCCAGTACTTC
TRBV7-8	NA	NA	15	TRBJ1-1	CASSLSYPQNTEAFF	TGTGCCAGCAGCTTAAGTTACCCCCAGAACACTGAAGCTTTCTTT
TRBV21-1	NA	NA	11	TRBJ1-5	CASSTNQPQHF	TGTGCCAGCAGCACCAATCAGCCCCAGCATTTT
TRBV5-1	NA	NA	14	TRBJ1-1	CASSANPGAGEAFF	TGCGCCAGCAGCGCAAACCCCGGTGCGGGAGAAGCTTTCTTT
TRBV19	TRBD1	NA	15	TRBJ1-6	CASSIGQGWNSPLHF	TGTGCCAGTAGTATTGGACAGGGCTGGAATTCACCCCTCCACTTT
TRBV19	NA	once	13	TRBJ1-5	CASSIVPGQPQHF	TGTGCCAGTAGTATCGTTCCTGGTCAGCCCCAGCATTTT
TRBV5-6	TRBD2	NA	17	TRBJ2-2	CASSLVVSGGKTGELFF	TGTGCCAGCAGCTTGGTTGTTAGCGGGGGGAAGACCGGGGAGCTGTTTTTT
TRBV11-3	NA	NA	13	TRBJ2-3	CASSLGRRDTQYF	TGTGCCAGCAGCTTAGGTCGGAGGGATACGCAGTATTTT
TRBV5-1	NA	NA	13	TRBJ2-3	CASSSLDQASQYF	TGCGCCAGCAGCTCCCTGGACCAGGCATCGCAGTATTTT
TRBV11-3	NA	NA	16	TRBJ2-7	CASSLRSRQDAYEQYF	TGTGCCAGCAGCTTACGTTCTAGACAGGACGCCTACGAGCAGTACTTC
TRBV5-1	NA	NA	13	TRBJ2-7	CASSLAVDYEQYF	TGCGCCAGCAGCTTGGCCGTTGACTACGAGCAGTACTTC
TRBV19	TRBD1	NA	15	TRBJ1-1	CASSIGGQGSAEAFF	TGTGCCAGTAGTATTGGAGGACAGGGATCGGCTGAGGCTTTCTTT
TRBV7-8	NA	NA	13	TRBJ1-5	CASRSSGDQPQHF	TGTGCCAGCAGGAGTTCTGGTGATCAGCCCCAGCATTTT
TRBV19	NA	few	14	TRBJ1-2	CASSIDPQNYGYTF	TGTGCCAGTAGTATAGATCCCCAGAACTATGGCTACACCTTC
TRBV28	NA	NA	13	TRBJ2-2	CASSLMDTGELFF	TGTGCCAGCAGTTTGATGGACACCGGGGAGCTGTTTTTT
TRBV7-6	NA	NA	15	TRBJ2-3	CASSLEAFGADTQYF	TGTGCCAGCAGCTTAGAGGCCTTTGGGGCAGATACGCAGTATTTT
TRBV4-3	TRBD1	NA	14	TRBJ2-3	CASSPDRGGDTQYF	TGCGCCAGCAGCCCGGACAGGGGAGGGGATACGCAGTATTTT
TRBV28	TRBD1	NA	15	TRBJ1-2	CASSGTAVIGYGYTF	TGTGCCAGCTCCGGGACAGCGGTGATCGGCTATGGCTACACCTTC
TRBV4-3	NA	NA	13	TRBJ1-5	CASSQEMGQPQHF	TGCGCCAGCAGCCAAGAGATGGGTCAGCCCCAGCATTTT
TRBV4-1	TRBD2	NA	17	TRBJ2-1	CASSQASGRSSYNEQFF	TGCGCCAGCAGCCAAGCTAGCGGGAGGAGCTCCTACAATGAGCAGTTCTTC
TRBV10-1	NA	NA	13	TRBJ2-3	CASSAGVPDTQYF	TGCGCCAGCAGTGCGGGGGTCCCAGATACGCAGTATTTT
TRBV5-6	NA	once	18	TRBJ2-4	CASSLGPPVGITKNIQYF	TGTGCCAGCAGCTTGGGCCCGCCGGTGGGGATAACCAAAAACATTCAGTACTTC